This TCR beta chain was documented in a study of CD4 T cells in relation to SARS-CoV-2 and coronaviruses. Whole-study context: No peptide or an HIV-1 Nef peptide pool served as negative control.

A remark on this clone: Its antigen is still unknown.

The method was immunoSEQ multiplex PCR; TCRdb's version includes in-frame clones alone and lacks a portion of them. The sample records 20,000 or so clones, just under 80% being singletons. Before the COVID-19 pandemic, during about 2010-2018, CD4+ T cells were taken from unexposed donors. After about 11 days of culture, CD4+ T cells were isolated. The CDR3 has 17 amino acids. Germline assignment: CDR1 SGHTA and CDR2 FQGNSA. Losses at the gene ends were 2 bases for V and 4 bases for J; bases not matched to a gene: 7. The material sequenced was CD4+ T cells from PBMCs, cultured in vitro. This TCR derives from a human donor in good health. The rearrangement joins TRBV7-2 to TRBJ2-1, with 11 bases identical to TRBD2. The CDR3 DNA reads as TGTGCCAGCAGCTTATCTAGCGGGAGGCTAACGTACAATGAGCAGTTCTTC. Translating it yields CASSLSSGRLTYNEQFF.